Following are 25 T cell receptor beta chains from one sample sequenced in a study of identical twins. TCRdb redid the calling of the 5' RACE reads with MiXCR, one entry per CDR3 protein. In the table there are approximately 1.8 million distinct CDR3 sequences, about 31% of which are singletons. The sequencing input was cord blood. Source of these receptors: a newborn girl in good health.

The genes are TRBV20-1 and TRBJ1-6, with 10 bases fitting TRBD1. Germline V gene lookup returns CDR1 DFQATT and CDR2 SNEGSKA (reference sequence). V lost 4 bases, J lost 6 bases, and 6 bases stayed unmatched. CDR3 size: 15 residues. The CDR3 is CSATYRTGGNSPLHF. In DNA form, the CDR3 reads TGCAGTGCTACCTATCGGACAGGGGGTAATTCACCCCTCCACTTT.

The rearrangement uses TRBV2 and TRBJ2-1, with D uncertain. The germline V gene encodes CDR1 SNHLY and CDR2 FYNNEI. V was cut by 7 bases and J by 1 base, with 8 bases left in between. CDR3 length: 13 residues. The CDR3 loop is CASIRESYNEQFF. The CDR3 nucleotides are TGTGCCAGCATAAGAGAGTCCTACAATGAGCAGTTCTTC.

V usage is TRBV20-1 and J usage is TRBJ2-2; weak D call: TRBD2 (5 bases). Trimming stripped 3 bases from V and 1 base from J, with 12 bases between. This CDR3 contains 15 residues. Germline V lookup: CDR1 DFQATT, CDR2 SNEGSKA (reference sequence). The DNA for the CDR3 is TGCAGTGCTAGTCAGCGGCGGTTGAACACCGGGGAGCTGTTTTTT. Translation gives CSASQRRLNTGELFF.

Comments on this clonotype: Germline and junction disagree at one end, which may indicate a read error. The V call is TRBV5-1, the J call TRBJ2-3; D not certain. Germline V gene lookup returns CDR1 SGHRS and CDR2 YFSETQ. CDR3 size: 13 residues. The CDR3 here is CASSPTYTDTRYF. In DNA, the CDR3 is TGCGCCAGCAGCCCGACTTACACAGATACGCGGTATTTT.

The gene calls are TRBV4-1 and TRBJ1-6; D uncertain. This CDR3 has 14 residues. Looked up from germline, CDR1 is MGHRA and CDR2 is YSYEKL. The germline V and J ends were trimmed by 0 bases and 7 bases, with 7 bases remaining between them. In DNA form, the CDR3 reads TGCGCCAGCAGCCAAGAAGCGAGGAATTCACCCCTCCACTTT. This encodes CASSQEARNSPLHF.

The J gene is TRBJ1-2, the V gene TRBV20-1, with 7 bases lining up with TRBD1. There are 14 residues in the CDR3. With 1 base clipped from V and 4 bases from J, the junction kept 6 bases outside the gene matches. Germline V gene sequence: CDR1 DFQATT, CDR2 SNEGSKA (reference sequence). The CDR3 DNA sequence: TGCAGTGCTAGAGCGTTGGGACAGCTCTATGGCTACACCTTC. It codes for CSARALGQLYGYTF.

This clonotype was counted a few times. The chain has TRBV10-3 and TRBJ2-2; D is undetermined. CDR1 is ENHRY and CDR2 is SYGVKD in the germline V gene. Trimming shortened V by 2 bases and J by 6 bases, and 4 bases separated the two germline ends. The CDR3 contains 12 residues. The CDR3 DNA follows: TGTGCCATCAGTGAGGTTGCCGGGGAGCTGTTTTTT. Translation gives CAISEVAGELFF.

This clonotype showed up just a few times. The gene calls are TRBV10-3 and TRBJ2-1; 14 bases agree with TRBD2. The length of the CDR3 is 17 residues. Germline-derived CDR1 and CDR2 are ENHRY and SYGVKD. The V segment lost 5 bases and the J segment 0 bases; nucleotides outside the gene matches: 3. In DNA, the CDR3 is TGTGCCATCAGTCCCGGGACTAGCGGGAGCTCCTACAATGAGCAGTTCTTC. Amino acids: CAISPGTSGSSYNEQFF.

The chain employs TRBV29-1 and TRBJ2-7; TRBD1 matches 7 bases. Germline V gene data show CDR1 as SQVTM and CDR2 as ANQGSEA. The CDR3 runs to 14 residues. Trimming removed 7 bases from V and 0 bases from J; junction bases left unmatched: 9. In DNA form, the CDR3 reads TGCAGCGCCCGAGACAGGGCAAGCTCCTACGAGCAGTACTTC. It yields the protein CSARDRASSYEQYF.

This clonotype was counted between two and nine times. The rearrangement joins TRBV24-1 to TRBJ1-1, with D maybe TRBD1 (5 bases). CDR3 length: 18 residues. The V end was cut by 0 bases, the J end by 0 bases, with 16 bases between. Germline V lookup: CDR1 KGHDR, CDR2 SFDVKD. The CDR3 loop is CATSDLEGIVLMNTEAFF. CDR3 in DNA: TGTGCCACCAGTGATTTGGAGGGGATAGTCCTAATGAACACTGAAGCTTTCTTT.

The rearrangement links TRBV29-1 to TRBJ1-2; unclear D gene. The germline V gene has CDR1 SQVTM and CDR2 ANQGSEA. The CDR3 runs 11 residues. Trimming took off 7 bases at V and 3 bases at J, with 9 bases between the two ends. The CDR3 sequence: CSAGVDYGYTF. The CDR3 region has the DNA TGCAGCGCGGGTGTTGACTATGGCTACACCTTC.

The chain combines TRBV20-1 with TRBJ2-1; D possibly corresponds to TRBD2 (5 bases). The germline CDR1 and CDR2 sequences are DFQATT and SNEGSKA (reference sequence). The V end lost 3 bases, the J end lost 4 bases, and 10 bases lay between the germline ends. The CDR3 totals 13 residues. CDR3 nucleotides: TGCAGTGCTAGGAGCGGAGGTTACAATGAGCAGTTCTTC. Encoded protein: CSARSGGYNEQFF.

In the case of this clonotype: A much larger clone is a single base away; this may be a read error. The CDR3 DNA sequence: TGCGCCAGCAGTGCTCGACTAGCCCGAATGGCAGATACGCAGTATTTT. Translating gives CASSARLARMADTQYF. The chain carries TRBV10-1 and TRBJ2-3; 7 nucleotides line up with TRBD2. The CDR3 is made up of 16 amino acids. Germline CDR1 reads WNHNN; CDR2 reads SYGVQD (reference sequence). The V gene end was trimmed by 4 bases and the J gene end by 4 bases; junction bases not matched to a gene: 11.

This clonotype was seen at least ten times. The J gene is TRBJ2-5, the V gene TRBV5-1; D is uncertain. CDR1 is SGHRS, CDR2 YFSETQ, per germline. This CDR3 has 12 residues. Trimming pared 2 bases from V and 5 bases from J, leaving 7 bases between. The DNA of the CDR3 is TGCGCCAGCAGCTTCGACTTCGAGACCCAGTACTTC. This translates into CASSFDFETQYF.

This clonotype has a handful of counts. This sequence joins TRBV7-6 and TRBJ2-1; 8 nucleotides line up with TRBD2. Trimming cost V 5 bases and J 2 bases; bases outside gene matches: 5. This CDR3 is 15 amino acids long. Germline CDR1 is SGHVS and CDR2 is FNYEAQ. The CDR3 protein is CASSRGGPAYNEQFF. CDR3 nucleotide sequence: TGTGCCAGCAGCCGCGGGGGGCCGGCCTACAATGAGCAGTTCTTC.

The CDR3 coding sequence is TGCAGTGCTAGATGGACATCAGGTGGAAACACCATATATTTT. Its protein is CSARWTSGGNTIYF. The genes are TRBV20-1 and TRBJ1-3; D might be TRBD1 (5 bases). Trimming removed 2 bases at V and 3 bases at J, with 11 bases between. The CDR3 extends over 14 amino acids. Germline CDR1 DFQATT, CDR2 SNEGSKA (reference sequence).

This chain connects TRBV2 to TRBJ1-4; D is unresolved. Per the germline V gene, CDR1 is SNHLY and CDR2 is FYNNEI. Trimming cost V 0 bases and J 0 bases, with 5 bases left between them. CDR3 length: 15 amino acids. CDR3 sequence: CASSEAYATNEKLFF. The DNA for the CDR3 is TGTGCCAGCAGTGAAGCCTATGCAACTAATGAAAAACTGTTTTTT. Together with reference TRBV2 and TRBJ1-4, the CDR3 gives the full variable domain: EPEVTQTPSHQVTQMGQEVILRCVPISNHLYFYWYRQILGQKVEFLVSFYNNEISEKSEIFDDQFSVERPDGSNFTLKIRSTKLEDSAMYFCASSEAYATNEKLFFGSGTQLSVL.

This clonotype was seen a handful of times. The chain employs TRBV15 and TRBJ2-7, with D possibly matching TRBD2 (5 bases). Germline CDR1 reads LNHNV; CDR2 reads YYDKDF (reference sequence). The ends were cut back, 8 bases at V and 2 bases at J, with 13 bases in the middle. This CDR3 has 13 residues. CDR3 in amino acids: CATRGQNAYEQYF. CDR3 coding DNA: TGTGCCACCCGGGGTCAGAACGCCTACGAGCAGTACTTC.

J is TRBJ2-3 and V is TRBV5-1; D is undetermined. Germline CDR1 and CDR2: SGHRS and YFSETQ. The V end lost 2 bases, the J end lost 4 bases, and 11 bases lay between the germline ends. This CDR3 has 14 amino acids. CDR3 coding DNA: TGCGCCAGCAGCTTCCGGTCCACCGCAGATACGCAGTATTTT. Its protein product is CASSFRSTADTQYF.

V and J are TRBV27 and TRBJ2-4, with D maybe TRBD2 (6 bases). The CDR3 is 14 amino acids. With 10 bases removed from V and 3 bases from J, the gap between germline ends came to 16 bases. CDR1 and CDR2 from the germline V gene are MNHEY and SMNVEV (reference sequence). DNA for the CDR3: TGTGCCACCGCCGGGGGATATGGCAAAAACATTCAGTACTTC. This sequence encodes CATAGGYGKNIQYF.

The chain has TRBV6-1 and TRBJ1-2; D uncertain. CDR1 and CDR2 (germline): MNHNS, SASEGT. V gave up 1 base and J gave up 4 bases, with 13 bases separating them. The CDR3 has 15 residues. For the CDR3, the DNA is TGTGCCAGCAGTGAAGGTTCGGTGACCGTCTATGGCTACACCTTC. It specifies CASSEGSVTVYGYTF.

The CDR3 region has the DNA TGCAGCGTTGAAGGGACCGGGACTACCCGTTGGACCCAGTACTTC. It yields the protein CSVEGTGTTRWTQYF. The V and J genes are TRBV29-1 and TRBJ2-5, with TRBD2 identical over 7 bases. The CDR3 sequence is 15 residues long. Looked up from germline, CDR1 is SQVTM and CDR2 is ANQGSEA. Trimming at V came to 1 base and at J to 7 bases, leaving 12 bases not matched to a gene.

The V gene is TRBV12-3 or TRBV12-4, the J gene TRBJ2-5, with 12 bases matching TRBD2. The CDR3 is made up of 16 amino acids. J was trimmed by 4 bases and V by 5 bases; bases with no gene match: 8. The CDR3 DNA reads TGTGCCAGCAGTCGTCGAACGGGACTAGCGGGAGAGACCCAGTACTTC. Translation: CASSRRTGLAGETQYF.

The V and J genes are TRBV12-3 or TRBV12-4 and TRBJ2-1; D is perhaps TRBD2 (6 bases). CDR3 length: 14 residues. Trimming took off 0 bases at V and 10 bases at J, with 13 bases between the two ends. CDR3 residues: CASSLARGDVEQFF. Here the CDR3 DNA reads TGTGCCAGCAGTTTAGCGCGCGGGGATGTGGAGCAGTTCTTC.

Many counts were recorded for this clonotype. The V and J genes are TRBV29-1 and TRBJ2-7; the D is unclear. In germline, CDR1 is SQVTM, CDR2 ANQGSEA. The V and J ends lost 0 bases and 2 bases respectively, with 8 bases between them. The CDR3 covers 13 residues. The CDR3 DNA reads TGCAGCGTTGAAGAAGCCCCAGCCTACGAGCAGTACTTC. This gives the protein CSVEEAPAYEQYF.